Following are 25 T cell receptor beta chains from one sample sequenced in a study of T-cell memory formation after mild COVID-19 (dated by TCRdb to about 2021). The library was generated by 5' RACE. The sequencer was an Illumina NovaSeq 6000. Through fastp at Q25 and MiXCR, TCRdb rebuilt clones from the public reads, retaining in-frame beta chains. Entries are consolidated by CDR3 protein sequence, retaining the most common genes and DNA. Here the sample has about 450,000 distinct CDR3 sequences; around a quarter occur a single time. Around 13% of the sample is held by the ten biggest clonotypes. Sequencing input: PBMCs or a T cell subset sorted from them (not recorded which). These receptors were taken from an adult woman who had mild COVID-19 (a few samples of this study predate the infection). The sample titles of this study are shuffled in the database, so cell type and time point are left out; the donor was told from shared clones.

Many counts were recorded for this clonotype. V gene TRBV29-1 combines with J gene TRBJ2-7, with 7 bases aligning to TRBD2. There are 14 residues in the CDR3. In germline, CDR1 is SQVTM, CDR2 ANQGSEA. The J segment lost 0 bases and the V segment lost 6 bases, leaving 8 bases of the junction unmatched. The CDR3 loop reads CSVGGDWSSYEQYF. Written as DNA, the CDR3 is TGCAGCGTGGGAGGGGACTGGAGCTCCTACGAGCAGTACTTC.

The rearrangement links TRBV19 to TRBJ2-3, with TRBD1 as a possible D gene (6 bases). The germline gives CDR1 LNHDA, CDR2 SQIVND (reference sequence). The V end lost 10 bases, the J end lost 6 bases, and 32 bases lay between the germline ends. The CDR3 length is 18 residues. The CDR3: CATSSIGDYRELMDTQYF. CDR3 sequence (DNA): TGTGCCACCTCCTCGATAGGGGATTACAGGGAGTTGATGGATACGCAGTATTTT.

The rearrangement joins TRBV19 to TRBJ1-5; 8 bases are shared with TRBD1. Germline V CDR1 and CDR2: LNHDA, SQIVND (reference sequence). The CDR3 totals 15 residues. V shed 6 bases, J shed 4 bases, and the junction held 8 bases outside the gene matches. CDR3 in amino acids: CASSGLQGENQPQHF. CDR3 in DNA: TGTGCCAGTAGCGGATTACAGGGGGAAAATCAGCCCCAGCATTTT.

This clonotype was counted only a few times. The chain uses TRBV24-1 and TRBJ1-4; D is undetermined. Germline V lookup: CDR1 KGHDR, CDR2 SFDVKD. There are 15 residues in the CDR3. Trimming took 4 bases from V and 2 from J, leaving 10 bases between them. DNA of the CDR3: TGTGCCACCAGTGACGCCGGACGGACTAATGAAAAACTGTTTTTT. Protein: CATSDAGRTNEKLFF.

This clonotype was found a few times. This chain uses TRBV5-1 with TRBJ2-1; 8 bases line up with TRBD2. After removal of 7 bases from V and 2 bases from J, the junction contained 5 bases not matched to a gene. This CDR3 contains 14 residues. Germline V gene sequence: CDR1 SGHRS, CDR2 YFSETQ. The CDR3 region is CASGPGGAYNEQFF. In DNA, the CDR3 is TGCGCCAGCGGGCCGGGAGGGGCCTACAATGAGCAGTTCTTC.

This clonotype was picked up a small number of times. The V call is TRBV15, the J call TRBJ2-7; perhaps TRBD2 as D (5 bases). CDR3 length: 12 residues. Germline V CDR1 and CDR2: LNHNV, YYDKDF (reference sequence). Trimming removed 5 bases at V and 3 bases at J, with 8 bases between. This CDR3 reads CATSVDFYEQYF. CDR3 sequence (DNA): TGTGCCACCAGCGTGGACTTCTACGAGCAGTACTTC.

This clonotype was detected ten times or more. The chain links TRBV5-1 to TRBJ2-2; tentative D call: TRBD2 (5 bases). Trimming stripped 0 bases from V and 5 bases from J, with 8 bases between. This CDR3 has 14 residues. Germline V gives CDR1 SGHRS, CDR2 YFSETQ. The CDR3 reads CASSLGRGTGELFF. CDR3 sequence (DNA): TGCGCCAGCAGCTTGGGGCGAGGGACCGGGGAGCTGTTTTTT.

This CDR3 is CASSTTGMEYEQYF. The CDR3 DNA reads TGTGCCAGCAGTACAACAGGGATGGAGTACGAGCAGTACTTC. The V and J genes are TRBV25-1 and TRBJ2-7; a weak D match, TRBD1 (6 bases). Germline V gene lookup returns CDR1 MGHDK and CDR2 SYGVNS. Trimming removed 5 bases from V and 4 bases from J, with 15 bases in between. This CDR3 comprises 14 residues.

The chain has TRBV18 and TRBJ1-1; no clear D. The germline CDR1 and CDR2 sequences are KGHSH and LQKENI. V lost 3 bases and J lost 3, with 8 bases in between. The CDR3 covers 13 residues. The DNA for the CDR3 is TGTGCCAGCTCACCTTCGTCGGACACTGAAGCTTTCTTT. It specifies CASSPSSDTEAFF.

The CDR3 nucleotides are TGCAGCGTTGAGGCCGGGACTAGCGGGGTACTGTATGAGCAGTTCTTC. It is translated as CSVEAGTSGVLYEQFF. The rearrangement links TRBV29-1 to TRBJ2-1; TRBD2 matches at 13 bases. The germline gives CDR1 SQVTM, CDR2 ANQGSEA. This CDR3 is built from 16 residues. The trim removed 3 bases at V and 8 bases at J, leaving 10 bases unmatched.

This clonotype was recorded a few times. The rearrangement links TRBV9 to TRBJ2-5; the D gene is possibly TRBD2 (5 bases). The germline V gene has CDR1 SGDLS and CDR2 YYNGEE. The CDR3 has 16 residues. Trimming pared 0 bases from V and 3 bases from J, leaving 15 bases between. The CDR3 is CASSVAWASRKETQYF. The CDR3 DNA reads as TGTGCCAGCAGCGTAGCTTGGGCTAGCAGGAAAGAGACCCAGTACTTC.

CDR3 loop: CASSQVTGHNEQFF. The CDR3 DNA reads as TGTGCCAGCAGCCAAGTAACAGGGCACAATGAGCAGTTCTTC. The J gene is TRBJ2-1, the V gene TRBV4-2; possible D gene TRBD1, 6 bases. This CDR3 contains 14 residues. Trimming took 1 base from V and 5 from J, leaving 9 bases between them. Germline assignment: CDR1 LGHNA and CDR2 YNFKEQ.

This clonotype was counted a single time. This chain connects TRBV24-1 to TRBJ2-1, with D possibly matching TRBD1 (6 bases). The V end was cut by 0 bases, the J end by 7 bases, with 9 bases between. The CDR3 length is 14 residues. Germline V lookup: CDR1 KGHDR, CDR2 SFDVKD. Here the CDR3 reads CATSDLEGENEQFF. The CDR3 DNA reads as TGTGCCACCAGTGATTTGGAGGGGGAGAATGAGCAGTTCTTC.

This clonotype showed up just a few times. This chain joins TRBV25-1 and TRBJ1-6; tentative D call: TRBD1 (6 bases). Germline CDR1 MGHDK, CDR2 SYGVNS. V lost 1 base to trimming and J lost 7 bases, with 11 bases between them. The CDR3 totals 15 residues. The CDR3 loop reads CASSESGAGNSPLHF. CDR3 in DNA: TGTGCCAGCAGTGAATCAGGGGCTGGGAATTCACCCCTCCACTTT.

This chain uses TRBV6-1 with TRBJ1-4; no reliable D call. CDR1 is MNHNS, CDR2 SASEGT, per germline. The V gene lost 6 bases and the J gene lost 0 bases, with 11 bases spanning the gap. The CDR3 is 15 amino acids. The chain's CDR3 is CASRPLRATNEKLFF. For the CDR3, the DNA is TGTGCCAGCAGGCCCTTAAGGGCAACTAATGAAAAACTGTTTTTT.

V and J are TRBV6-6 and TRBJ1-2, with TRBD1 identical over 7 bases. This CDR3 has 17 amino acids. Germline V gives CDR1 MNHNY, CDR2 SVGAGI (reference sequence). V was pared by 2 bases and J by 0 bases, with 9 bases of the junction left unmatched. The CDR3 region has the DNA TGTGCCAGCAGTTACGAGGCAGGGGGAAGATCTAACTATGGCTACACCTTC. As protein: CASSYEAGGRSNYGYTF.

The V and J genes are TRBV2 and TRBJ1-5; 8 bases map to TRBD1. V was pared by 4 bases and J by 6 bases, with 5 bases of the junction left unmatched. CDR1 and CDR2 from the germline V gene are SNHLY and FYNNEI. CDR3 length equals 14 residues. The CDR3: CASSVDRVGQPQHF. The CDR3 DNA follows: TGTGCCAGCAGTGTGGACAGGGTCGGTCAGCCCCAGCATTTT.

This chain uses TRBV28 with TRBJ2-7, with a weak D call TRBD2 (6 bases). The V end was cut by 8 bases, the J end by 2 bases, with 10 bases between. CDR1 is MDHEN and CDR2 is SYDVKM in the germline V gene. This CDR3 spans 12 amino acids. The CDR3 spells CASGRKPYEQYF. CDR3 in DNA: TGTGCCAGCGGGAGGAAACCCTACGAGCAGTACTTC.

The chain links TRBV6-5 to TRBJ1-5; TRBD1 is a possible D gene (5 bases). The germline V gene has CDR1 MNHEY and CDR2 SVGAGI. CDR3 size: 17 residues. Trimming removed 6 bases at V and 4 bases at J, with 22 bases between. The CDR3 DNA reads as TGTGCCAGCAGGCCCCGACGGAGGGCGGGGGGTAATCAGCCCCAGCATTTT. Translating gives CASRPRRRAGGNQPQHF.

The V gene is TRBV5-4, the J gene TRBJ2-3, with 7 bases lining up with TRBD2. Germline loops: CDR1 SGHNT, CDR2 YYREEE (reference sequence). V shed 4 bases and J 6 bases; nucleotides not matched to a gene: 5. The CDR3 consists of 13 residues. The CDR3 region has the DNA TGTGCCAGCAGCGGGGGGGAACGGGATACGCAGTATTTT. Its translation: CASSGGERDTQYF.

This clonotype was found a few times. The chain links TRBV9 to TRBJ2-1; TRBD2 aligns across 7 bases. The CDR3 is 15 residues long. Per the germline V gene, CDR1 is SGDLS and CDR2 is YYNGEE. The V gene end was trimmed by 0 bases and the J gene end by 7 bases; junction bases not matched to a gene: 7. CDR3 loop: CASSVAAGVSNEQFF. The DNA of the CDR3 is TGTGCCAGCAGCGTAGCGGCGGGAGTCTCGAATGAGCAGTTCTTC.

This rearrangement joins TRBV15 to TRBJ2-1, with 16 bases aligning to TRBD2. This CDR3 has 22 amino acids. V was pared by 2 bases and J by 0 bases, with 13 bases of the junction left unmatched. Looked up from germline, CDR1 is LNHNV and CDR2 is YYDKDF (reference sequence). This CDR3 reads CATSRTKTGTSGGASSYNEQFF. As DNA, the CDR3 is TGTGCCACCAGCAGAACCAAGACCGGGACTAGCGGGGGGGCGAGCTCCTACAATGAGCAGTTCTTC.

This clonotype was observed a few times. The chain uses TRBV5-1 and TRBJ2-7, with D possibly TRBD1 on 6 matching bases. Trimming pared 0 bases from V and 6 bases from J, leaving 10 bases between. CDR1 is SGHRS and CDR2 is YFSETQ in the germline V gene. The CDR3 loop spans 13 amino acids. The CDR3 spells CASSLVRGFEQYF. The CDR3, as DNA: TGCGCCAGCAGCTTGGTCAGGGGCTTCGAGCAGTACTTC.

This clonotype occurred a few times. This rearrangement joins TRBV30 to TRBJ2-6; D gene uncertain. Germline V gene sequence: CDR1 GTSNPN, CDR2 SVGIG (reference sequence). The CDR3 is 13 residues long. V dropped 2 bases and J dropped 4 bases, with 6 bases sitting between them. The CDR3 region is CAWSHWGANVLTF. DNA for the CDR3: TGTGCCTGGAGTCACTGGGGGGCCAACGTCCTGACTTTC.

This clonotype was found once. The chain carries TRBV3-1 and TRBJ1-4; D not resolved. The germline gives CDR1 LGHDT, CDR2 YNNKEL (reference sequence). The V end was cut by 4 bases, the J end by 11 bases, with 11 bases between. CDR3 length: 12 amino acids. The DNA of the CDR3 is TGTGCCAGCAGCCCCGGGTTGCGTAAACTGTTTTTT. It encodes CASSPGLRKLFF.